The next 11 T cell receptor beta chains were all read from a single sample in a study of beta chain features in type 1 diabetes. TCRB transcripts that were expressed got sequenced, as all of the isolated RNA had been reverse transcribed. The method was immunoSEQ multiplex PCR; TCRdb's version includes in-frame clones alone and lacks a portion of them. Here the sample spans around 320,000 clones, 14% being singletons. The sample taken for sequencing was central memory CD4+ T cells from blood. Receptor source: a man in his thirties or forties in good health.

This clone was counted many times. The chain carries TRBV15 and TRBJ2-3; D ambiguous. The CDR3 consists of 14 residues. V gave up 1 base and J gave up 1 base, with 6 bases separating them. The germline V gene has CDR1 LNHNV and CDR2 YYDKDF (reference sequence). CDR3 DNA sequence: TGTGCCACCAGCAGAGGGACCCGCACAGATACGCAGTATTTT. It codes for CATSRGTRTDTQYF.

The chain combines TRBV5-1 with TRBJ2-5, with TRBD2 matching 8 bases. Unmatched junction bases numbered 8, after V lost 4 bases and J lost 0 bases. CDR1 SGHRS and CDR2 YFSETQ come from the germline V gene. This CDR3 has 16 residues. The DNA for the CDR3 is TGCGCCAGCAGCGTGGGGCCTAGCGGGTACCAAGAGACCCAGTACTTC. Translating it yields CASSVGPSGYQETQYF.

This clone came up a few times. The chain combines TRBV7-2 with TRBJ2-7; D is unclear. The CDR3 length is 14 residues. The germline V gene encodes CDR1 SGHTA and CDR2 FQGNSA. V dropped 2 bases and J dropped 3 bases, with 11 bases sitting between them. Here the CDR3 reads CASSLLGSYYEQYF. CDR3 in DNA: TGTGCCAGCAGCTTACTCGGCTCCTACTACGAGCAGTACTTC.

The V call is TRBV4-3, the J call TRBJ2-2, with no clear D. Looked up from germline, CDR1 is LGHNA and CDR2 is YSLEER. Trimming left V 4 bases short and J 6 bases short, with 12 bases between. The CDR3 is made up of 14 amino acids. DNA of the CDR3: TGCGCCAGCAGCCGAGGAAACGGCGCCGGGGAGCTGTTTTTT. It specifies CASSRGNGAGELFF.

This clone has only a few counts. The same CDR3 also results from other DNA sequences found in this sample. The rearrangement links TRBV2 to TRBJ2-3, with 7 bases aligning to TRBD2. The CDR3 extends over 14 amino acids. Germline V gives CDR1 SNHLY, CDR2 FYNNEI. Trimming removed 6 bases from V and 2 bases from J; junction bases left unmatched: 5. This chain's CDR3 is CASSTSDYTDTQYF. CDR3 in DNA: TGTGCCAGCAGCACTAGCGACTACACAGATACGCAGTATTTT.

This clone was detected only a few times. The genes are TRBV19 and TRBJ1-5, with unresolved D. Germline V gene lookup returns CDR1 LNHDA and CDR2 SQIVND (reference sequence). The CDR3 contains 15 residues. V lost 7 bases and J 1 base, leaving 14 bases between the germline ends. CDR3 bases: TGTGCCAGTAATTTACTGGGTGGAAGCAATCAGCCCCAGCATTTT. Translation: CASNLLGGSNQPQHF. The whole variable domain, remainder taken from reference TRBV19 and TRBJ1-5, is DGGITQSPKYLFRKEGQNVTLSCEQNLNHDAMYWYRQDPGQGLRLIYYSQIVNDFQKGDIAEGYSVSREKKESFPLTVTSAQKNPTAFYLCASNLLGGSNQPQHFGDGTRLSIL.

This clone was detected a few times. V and J are TRBV5-1 and TRBJ2-2; perhaps TRBD2 as D (6 bases). Trimming took off 6 bases at V and 3 bases at J, with 12 bases between the two ends. Germline assignment: CDR1 SGHRS and CDR2 YFSETQ. The CDR3 sequence is 14 residues long. The CDR3 DNA reads as TGCGCCAGCACCGCAGCGGGTGACACCGGGGAGCTGTTTTTT. Translation gives CASTAAGDTGELFF. Filled out from reference TRBV5-1 and TRBJ2-2, the complete variable domain reads KAGVTQTPRYLIKTRGQQVTLSCSPISGHRSVSWYQQTPGQGLQFLFEYFSETQRNKGNFPGRFSGRQFSNSRSEMNVSTLELGDSALYLCASTAAGDTGELFFGEGSRLTVL.

This clone was seen more than once but under ten times. CDR3 bases: TGTGCCAGCAGCTTAGGTAGAGCGAGGGGGAACACTGAAGCTTTCTTT. Protein product: CASSLGRARGNTEAFF. V usage is TRBV11-3 and J usage is TRBJ1-1, with D tentatively TRBD1 (5 bases). The CDR3 runs to 16 residues. Germline V gene data show CDR1 as SGHNT and CDR2 as YENEEA. Trimming removed 1 base at V and 1 base at J, with 13 bases between.

V and J are TRBV4-1 and TRBJ2-1; D remains ambiguous. Trimming removed 1 base at V and 1 base at J, with 11 bases between. This CDR3 has 16 amino acids. The germline CDR1 and CDR2 sequences are MGHRA and YSYEKL. The CDR3 here is CASSQVGRKSYNEQFF. CDR3 coding DNA: TGCGCCAGCAGCCAAGTAGGGCGGAAGTCCTACAATGAGCAGTTCTTC.

The chain is built from TRBV14 and TRBJ1-3, with D perhaps TRBD1 (6 bases). The CDR3 has 15 amino acids. The germline V gene has CDR1 SGHDN and CDR2 FVKESK. Trimming took off 4 bases at V and 0 bases at J, with 10 bases between the two ends. The CDR3: CASSRQVTSGNTIYF. In DNA form, the CDR3 reads TGTGCCAGCAGCCGACAGGTTACCTCTGGAAACACCATATATTTT.

V and J are TRBV2 and TRBJ2-2; D unresolved. V dropped 2 bases and J dropped 3 bases, with 10 bases sitting between them. Germline V lookup: CDR1 SNHLY, CDR2 FYNNEI. This CDR3 contains 15 residues. CDR3 residues: CASSEIGIYTGELFF. CDR3 in DNA: TGTGCCAGCAGTGAAATAGGGATTTACACCGGGGAGCTGTTTTTT.